The T cell receptor (beta chain) described here comes from a study of T cells after yellow fever vaccination. TCRdb reprocessed the 5' RACE reads with MiXCR, giving one entry per CDR3 protein. The data show 250,000 to 350,000 distinct CDR3 sequences, around 9.3% seen once. V shed 6 bases, J shed 7 bases, and the junction held 9 bases outside the gene matches. This CDR3 comprises 13 residues. In germline, CDR1 is DFQATT, CDR2 SNEGSKA (reference sequence). The starting material was CD4+ T cells sorted from PBMCs, obtained 5 days after the yellow fever booster vaccination. The chain links TRBV20-1 to TRBJ2-5, with 9 bases matching TRBD1. The sequence was collected from a man aged 18-30 years who received the YFV17D yellow fever vaccine. The DNA of the CDR3 is TGCAGTGCGACGACAGGGGGGAAGAGGACCCAGTACTTC. Translation gives CSATTGGKRTQYF.